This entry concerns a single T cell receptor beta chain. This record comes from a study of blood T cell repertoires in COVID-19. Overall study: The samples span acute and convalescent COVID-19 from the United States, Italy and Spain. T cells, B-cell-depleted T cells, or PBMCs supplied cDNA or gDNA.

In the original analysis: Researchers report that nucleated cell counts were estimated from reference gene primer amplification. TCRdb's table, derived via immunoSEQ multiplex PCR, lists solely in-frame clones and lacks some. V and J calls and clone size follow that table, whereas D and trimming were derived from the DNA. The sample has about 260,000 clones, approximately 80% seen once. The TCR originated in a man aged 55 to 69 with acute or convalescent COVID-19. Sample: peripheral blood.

CDR3 loop: CASSAQGPRSGYTF. CDR3 nucleotides: TGTGCCAGCAGCGCTCAGGGGCCGCGGAGTGGCTACACCTTC. The chain combines TRBV9 with TRBJ1-2; a possible D gene is TRBD1 (6 bases). This CDR3 is built from 14 residues. Germline V gene data show CDR1 as SGDLS and CDR2 as YYNGEE. V was shortened by 3 bases and J by 7 bases, with 16 bases between the two germline ends.